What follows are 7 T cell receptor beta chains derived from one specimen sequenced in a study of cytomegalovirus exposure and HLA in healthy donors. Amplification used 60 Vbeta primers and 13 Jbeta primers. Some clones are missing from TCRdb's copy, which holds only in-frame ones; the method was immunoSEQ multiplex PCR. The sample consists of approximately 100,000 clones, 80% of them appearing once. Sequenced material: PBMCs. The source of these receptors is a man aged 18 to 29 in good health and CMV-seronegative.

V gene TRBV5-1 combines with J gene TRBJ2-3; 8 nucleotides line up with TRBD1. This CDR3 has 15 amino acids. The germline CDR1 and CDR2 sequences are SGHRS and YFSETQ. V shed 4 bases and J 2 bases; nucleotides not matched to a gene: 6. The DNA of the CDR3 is TGCGCCAGCAGCCCGGACAGGGCTTACACAGATACGCAGTATTTT. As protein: CASSPDRAYTDTQYF.

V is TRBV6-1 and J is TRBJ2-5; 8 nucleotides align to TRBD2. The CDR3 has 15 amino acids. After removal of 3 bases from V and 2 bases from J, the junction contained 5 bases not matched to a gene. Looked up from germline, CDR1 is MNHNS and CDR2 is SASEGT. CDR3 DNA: TGTGCCAGCAGTGAGTCCAGCGGGGGTCAAGAGACCCAGTACTTC. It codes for CASSESSGGQETQYF.

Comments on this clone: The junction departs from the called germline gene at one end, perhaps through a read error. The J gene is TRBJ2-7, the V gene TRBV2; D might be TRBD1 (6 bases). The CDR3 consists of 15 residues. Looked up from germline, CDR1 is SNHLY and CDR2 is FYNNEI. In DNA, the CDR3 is TGTGCCGGCAGCTATGACAGGTCACGCTCCTACGAGCAGTACTTC. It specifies CAGSYDRSRSYEQYF.

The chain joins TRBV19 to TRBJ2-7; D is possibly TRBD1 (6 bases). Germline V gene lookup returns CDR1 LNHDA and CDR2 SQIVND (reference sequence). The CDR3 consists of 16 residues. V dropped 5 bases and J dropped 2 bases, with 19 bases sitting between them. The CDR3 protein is CASSSPPGTNPYEQYF. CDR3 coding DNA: TGTGCCAGTAGTTCCCCTCCCGGGACAAATCCCTACGAGCAGTACTTC.

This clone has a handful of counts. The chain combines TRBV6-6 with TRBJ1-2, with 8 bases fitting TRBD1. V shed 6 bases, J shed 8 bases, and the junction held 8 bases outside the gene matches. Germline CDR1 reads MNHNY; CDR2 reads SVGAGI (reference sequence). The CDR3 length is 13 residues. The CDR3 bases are TGTGCCAGCAGACTACAGGGGGACGGCGGCTACACCTTC. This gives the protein CASRLQGDGGYTF.

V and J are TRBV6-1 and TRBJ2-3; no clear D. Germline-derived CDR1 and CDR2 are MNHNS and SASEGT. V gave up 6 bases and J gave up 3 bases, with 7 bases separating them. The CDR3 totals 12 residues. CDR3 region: CASSPQTDTQYF. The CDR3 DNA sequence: TGTGCCAGCAGCCCCCAAACAGATACGCAGTATTTT.

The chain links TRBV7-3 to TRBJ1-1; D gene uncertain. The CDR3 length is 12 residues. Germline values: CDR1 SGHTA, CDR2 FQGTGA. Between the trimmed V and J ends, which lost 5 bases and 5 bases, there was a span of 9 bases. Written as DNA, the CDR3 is TGTGCCAGCAGCCTCCCGGGGACTGAAGCTTTCTTT. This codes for CASSLPGTEAFF.